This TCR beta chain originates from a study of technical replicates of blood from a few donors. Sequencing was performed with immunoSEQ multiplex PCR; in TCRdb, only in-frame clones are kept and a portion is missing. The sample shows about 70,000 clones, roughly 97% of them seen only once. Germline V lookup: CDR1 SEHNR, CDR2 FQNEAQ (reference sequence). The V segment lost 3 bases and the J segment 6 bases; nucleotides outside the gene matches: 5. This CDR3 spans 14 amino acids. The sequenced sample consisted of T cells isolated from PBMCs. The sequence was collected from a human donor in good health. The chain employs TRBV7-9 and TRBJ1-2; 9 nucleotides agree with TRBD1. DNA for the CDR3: TGTGCCAGCAGCTTCGATACAGGGGGCCATGGCTACACCTTC. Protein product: CASSFDTGGHGYTF.